The T cell receptor (beta chain) under discussion was sequenced for a study of a mutant IDH1 vaccine in newly diagnosed glioma (dated by TCRdb to the early 2020s). As for the study more broadly: Vaccination began 4-6 weeks after radiotherapy alone, or alongside temozolomide cycles in the chemotherapy-containing groups. The week-35 safety follow-up was designated visit V12, and the week-47 end of study was designated visit V13. Of the approximately 35 treated patients, roughly 62% were male and around 40% were female, and the mean age was approximately 40 years. Peripheral blood was collected at six visits: V03 (baseline), V05, V07, V10, V12 and V13. Prior to enrollment, patients had been given standard therapy consisting of radiotherapy alone, temozolomide alone, or radiochemotherapy with temozolomide, with the combination given to most patients. Longitudinal TCRB deep sequencing was performed for approximately 24 treated patients wherever samples were available for exploratory analyses.

Sample time point, as interpreted from the label and publication: week 47, end of study. Each vaccine dose was 300 ug of a 20-mer mutant IDH1 peptide in Montanide, given subcutaneously with topical imiquimod. Patients received eight vaccinations in weeks 1, 3, 5, 7, 11, 15, 19 and 23, corresponding to visits V03 through V10. Newly diagnosed WHO grade 3 or 4 IDH1-mutant astrocytomas showing loss of nuclear ATRX were present in the donors. The samples were drawn from NOA16, a multicentre, single-arm, open-label phase I trial in Germany that tested a mutant IDH1 peptide vaccine in humans for the first time. Genomic DNA for TCRB sequencing was extracted from EDTA blood using the DNeasy Blood and Tissue Kit. A word on this clone: Which antigen it targets is not known. No much larger clonotype is one base removed from it; base qualities were not supplied.

Overall study outcomes, separate from this receptor: Changes in the top peripheral T cell clonotypes picked up by TCRB sequencing did not appear to be linked to pseudoprogression. Selection of PBMC samples for TCRB deep sequencing was based on availability. Immune responses induced by the vaccine were seen in roughly 95% of patients across multiple MHC alleles. According to the authors, sample limitations meant that analyses of patient blood samples could not be reproduced.

Library preparation was by the immunoSEQ multiplex PCR assay. Rearranged TCR beta chain sequences were amplified with the hsTCRB Kit following the manufacturer's protocol. An Illumina MiSeq was used to sequence the TCRB libraries. The paper's processing steps were these. Demultiplexing, trimming and gene mapping were performed with the kit vendor's proprietary platform. Held by TCRdb, this immuneACCESS table contains in-frame sequences only and omits some clones. Under half of the omission traces to an unresolved V gene where checked; the cause of the rest is unknown. V, J and clone size were drawn from that table, and D and trimming were deduced from the DNA. The sample table shows 60,000 to 65,000 clones, and around 83% are seen once. The top ten clones comprise more than 3% of the sample. The CDR3 contains 17 residues, cysteine and phenylalanine counted. Only the CDR3 region is kept as DNA, spanning 51 bases read in frame from base 1. Reading the germline V gene (reference sequence) gives CDR1 SGHNT and CDR2 YYREEE. V and J are trimmed by 0 bases and 7 bases, and the gene matches miss 13 bases of the junction.

Sequencing was performed on PBMCs, taken from a glioma patient whose treatment included an IDH1 peptide vaccine. The chain employs TRBV5-4 and TRBJ1-1; 9 of the junction bases match TRBD1. The sequence derives from a man younger than 40 with glioma. The DNA is TGTGCCAGCAGCTTGGTCCCCCCGGGACAGGGTAGGAGTGAAGCTTTCTTT. This sequence encodes CASSLVPPGQGRSEAFF.